The entry below describes one T cell receptor (beta chain). What it recognizes is unknown. This CDR3 comprises 15 residues. Germline CDR1 and CDR2: LGHNA and YNFKEQ. The V end lost 2 bases, the J end lost 3 bases, and 13 bases lay between the germline ends. The sample comes from a study of cytomegalovirus exposure and HLA in healthy donors. Study results and caveats: Roughly uniform sequencing depth across donors was assumed, possibly incorrectly. TCR beta V segments were, for the most part, productive about 87% or about 30% of the time in an earlier analysis.

Primers for the PCR totalled 60 Vbeta and 13 Jbeta. Sequenced by immunoSEQ multiplex PCR; TCRdb stores in-frame clones only, minus some. This table holds 65,000 to 100,000 clones, roughly three quarters found once. The source of this sequence is a man between 35 and 55 years old in good health and CMV-seronegative. The sample taken for sequencing was PBMCs. This chain connects TRBV4-2 to TRBJ1-1; possibly TRBD1 for D (5 bases). CDR3 in DNA: TGTGCCAGCAGCCAACCAGGGTTTTCGGACACTGAAGCTTTCTTT. Protein product: CASSQPGFSDTEAFF.